The next 30 T cell receptor beta chains were all read from a single sample in a study of cytomegalovirus exposure and HLA in healthy donors. The PCR had 60 Vbeta and 13 Jbeta primers. TCRdb's table, derived via immunoSEQ multiplex PCR, lists solely in-frame clones and lacks some. The table lists about 200,000 clones, approximately 86% of them singletons. Material: PBMCs. These receptors were obtained from a woman younger than 30 in good health and CMV-seronegative.

The J gene is TRBJ2-1, the V gene TRBV29-1, with 8 nucleotides matching TRBD1. The V segment lost 7 bases and the J segment 2 bases; nucleotides outside the gene matches: 4. CDR1 is SQVTM and CDR2 is ANQGSEA in the germline V gene. The CDR3 totals 13 residues. This chain's CDR3 is CSADRGPYNEQFF. In nucleotides, the CDR3 is TGCAGCGCCGACAGGGGTCCCTACAATGAGCAGTTCTTC.

V usage is TRBV28 and J usage is TRBJ2-5, with 7 bases that match TRBD1. Gene TRBJ2-7 matches the end of the DNA better, so the J call may be wrong. The germline V gene has CDR1 MDHEN and CDR2 SYDVKM. The CDR3 spans 14 residues. The CDR3 DNA is TGTGCCAGCAGGCGCCAGGGACAGTCCTACGAGCAGTACTTC. This codes for CASRRQGQSYEQYF.

This chain joins TRBV11-2 and TRBJ2-5; TRBD2 matches 12 bases. CDR1 is SGHAT, CDR2 FQNNGV, per germline. This CDR3 has 16 amino acids. V was pared by 3 bases and J by 2 bases, with 4 bases of the junction left unmatched. The CDR3 reads CASSLRLAGVQETQYF. CDR3 in DNA: TGTGCCAGCAGCTTGCGACTAGCGGGAGTTCAAGAGACCCAGTACTTC.

The V and J genes are TRBV6-5 and TRBJ1-2, with a tentative D call TRBD1 (5 bases). The CDR3 sequence is 13 residues long. CDR1 and CDR2 (germline): MNHEY, SVGAGI. The V gene lost 2 bases and the J gene lost 4 bases, with 8 bases spanning the gap. The CDR3 protein is CASSYRGGYGYTF. The CDR3 DNA follows: TGTGCCAGCAGTTACAGGGGCGGCTATGGCTACACCTTC.

The CDR3 is CASSPGTIGSGETQYF. The CDR3 DNA reads TGTGCCAGCTCTCCGGGAACAATCGGCTCTGGGGAGACCCAGTACTTC. The chain couples TRBV2 to TRBJ2-5; maybe TRBD2 (5 bases). Germline CDR1 SNHLY, CDR2 FYNNEI. The CDR3 covers 16 residues. The V end lost 8 bases, the J end lost 5 bases, and 24 bases lay between the germline ends.

As DNA, the CDR3 is TGTGCCAGCAGCACAGGGGAAACTAATGAAAAACTGTTTTTT. Protein sequence: CASSTGETNEKLFF. V usage is TRBV6-5 and J usage is TRBJ1-4; 7 bases align to TRBD1. The trim removed 6 bases at V and 1 base at J, leaving 2 bases unmatched. CDR1 and CDR2 (germline): MNHEY, SVGAGI. The CDR3 runs 14 residues.

The chain recombines TRBV29-1 with TRBJ2-7; D is unclear. The CDR3 is 11 amino acids. Germline lookup yields CDR1 SQVTM and CDR2 ANQGSEA. Trimming pared 7 bases from V and 1 base from J, leaving 8 bases between. CDR3 DNA sequence: TGCAGCGCTACCGGGTCCTACGAGCAGTACTTC. Translating gives CSATGSYEQYF.

The chain uses TRBV6-6 and TRBJ1-2; TRBD1 matches at 7 bases. V was pared by 11 bases and J by 8 bases, with 11 bases of the junction left unmatched. Germline V gene lookup returns CDR1 MNHNY and CDR2 SVGAGI (reference sequence). The CDR3 has 12 residues. CDR3 coding DNA: TGTGCCGGACAGGACCAAGAGTGGGGCTACACCTTC. This gives the protein CAGQDQEWGYTF.

This sequence joins TRBV28 and TRBJ1-2; D is possibly TRBD1 (5 bases). Germline CDR1 is MDHEN and CDR2 is SYDVKM. V dropped 3 bases and J dropped 6 bases, with 8 bases sitting between them. The CDR3 extends over 12 amino acids. In nucleotides, the CDR3 is TGTGCCAGCAGTTTTCCGGGGGATGGCTACACCTTC. The encoded protein is CASSFPGDGYTF.

In DNA, the CDR3 is TGTGCCAGCAGCCCTTCGTCGGGGACTGAAGCTTTCTTT. This translates into CASSPSSGTEAFF. V gene TRBV7-9 combines with J gene TRBJ1-1, with unresolved D. Trimming removed 5 bases at V and 5 bases at J, with 12 bases between. In germline, CDR1 is SEHNR, CDR2 FQNEAQ (reference sequence). This CDR3 is 13 amino acids long.

This chain joins TRBV9 and TRBJ1-1; D might be TRBD1 (6 bases). The V end lost 2 bases, the J end lost 8 bases, and 13 bases lay between the germline ends. This CDR3 region has 13 residues. The V gene's germline CDR1 is SGDLS and CDR2 YYNGEE. DNA for the CDR3: TGTGCCAGCAGCGTCCGAGGGGGGGAAGAAGCTTTCTTT. Translated, it gives CASSVRGGEEAFF.

In the case of this clone: The sample has other DNA sequences that encode this CDR3 too. The J gene is TRBJ2-5, the V gene TRBV29-1; D may be TRBD2 (7 bases). The CDR3 loop spans 11 amino acids. The V and J ends lost 3 bases and 6 bases respectively, with 8 bases between them. The V gene's germline CDR1 is SQVTM and CDR2 ANQGSEA. The CDR3 protein is CSVDGGQTQYF. The CDR3 nucleotides read TGCAGCGTTGACGGGGGGCAGACCCAGTACTTC.

This clone was recorded a few times. The chain has TRBV4-1 and TRBJ1-5; no clear D gene. V was trimmed by 0 bases and J by 0 bases, leaving 6 bases between them. The CDR3 extends over 15 amino acids. Germline V gene sequence: CDR1 MGHRA, CDR2 YSYEKL. CDR3 DNA: TGCGCCAGCAGCCAAGATCAGGATAGCAATCAGCCCCAGCATTTT. The encoded protein is CASSQDQDSNQPQHF.

In this sample, this clone turned up a few times. J is TRBJ2-7 and V is TRBV6-5, with 7 bases aligning to TRBD2. The CDR3 contains 13 residues. The germline V gene has CDR1 MNHEY and CDR2 SVGAGI. Trimming at V came to 6 bases and at J to 4 bases, leaving 6 bases not matched to a gene. CDR3 nucleotide sequence: TGTGCCAGCAGCCCGGGGGGTTGGTACGAGCAGTACTTC. Translation: CASSPGGWYEQYF.

The chain links TRBV6-1 to TRBJ2-7; TRBD2 is a possible D gene (5 bases). CDR1 is MNHNS, CDR2 SASEGT, per germline. The length of the CDR3 is 16 residues. Trimming took 4 bases from V and 2 from J, leaving 18 bases between them. Here the CDR3 reads CASSGGGAEPPYEQYF. CDR3 bases: TGTGCCAGCAGTGGAGGAGGAGCGGAGCCCCCCTACGAGCAGTACTTC.

The rearrangement joins TRBV4-2 to TRBJ1-3; TRBD1 might be the D (6 bases). Germline V gives CDR1 LGHNA, CDR2 YNFKEQ. Trimming cost V 0 bases and J 0 bases, with 12 bases left between them. There are 17 residues in the CDR3. The CDR3 region is CASSQDTGNPSGNTIYF. Written as DNA, the CDR3 is TGTGCCAGCAGCCAAGATACAGGGAACCCCTCTGGAAACACCATATATTTT.

V and J are TRBV15 and TRBJ2-7; tentatively, D is TRBD2 (6 bases). Germline V lookup: CDR1 LNHNV, CDR2 YYDKDF (reference sequence). V was shortened by 0 bases and J by 2 bases, with 11 bases between the two germline ends. The CDR3 runs to 15 residues. CDR3 loop: CATSRDLALTYEQYF. DNA for the CDR3: TGTGCCACCAGCAGAGATCTAGCGCTAACCTACGAGCAGTACTTC.

There are a few counts of this clone. V is TRBV6-1 and J is TRBJ1-6; D perhaps matches TRBD1 (5 bases). V was trimmed by 9 bases and J by 9 bases, leaving 21 bases between them. CDR1 and CDR2 (germline): MNHNS, SASEGT. The CDR3 is 15 residues long. The CDR3 here is CASFRDSARTSPLHF. The CDR3 bases are TGTGCCAGTTTCCGAGACAGTGCCAGGACTTCACCCCTCCACTTT.

The chain carries TRBV6-5 and TRBJ2-5, with D possibly matching TRBD1 (5 bases). Judging by the DNA end, TRBJ2-7 fits better; the J call may be wrong. Germline-derived CDR1 and CDR2 are MNHEY and SVGAGI. There are 14 residues in the CDR3. CDR3 nucleotides: TGTGCCAGCAGTCCAAACAGGTTGATCTACGAGCAGTACTTC. Translated: CASSPNRLIYEQYF.

The rearrangement links TRBV4-1 to TRBJ2-1; 8 positions match TRBD2. This CDR3 region has 16 residues. The germline CDR1 and CDR2 sequences are MGHRA and YSYEKL. V was clipped by 4 bases and J by 5 bases; unmatched bases: 10. Written as DNA, the CDR3 is TGCGCCAGCAGCCCCCCTCTAGCGGGTGGCGACAATGAGCAGTTCTTC. Translating it yields CASSPPLAGGDNEQFF.

This rearrangement joins TRBV6-1 to TRBJ1-1; no definite D call. This CDR3 region has 14 residues. V was cut by 8 bases and J by 1 base, with 14 bases left in between. Germline CDR1 MNHNS, CDR2 SASEGT. The DNA for the CDR3 is TGTGCCAGCCACCCTATTGCCCCGAACACTGAAGCTTTCTTT. Protein sequence: CASHPIAPNTEAFF.

The chain couples TRBV11-2 to TRBJ1-2; TRBD1 is a possible D gene (5 bases). The CDR3 has 13 residues. V was shortened by 5 bases and J by 7 bases, with 14 bases between the two germline ends. Germline V gene data show CDR1 as SGHAT and CDR2 as FQNNGV. CDR3 DNA: TGTGCCAGCAGCACTCAGGGAAGGAGTGGCTACACCTTC. Translating it yields CASSTQGRSGYTF.

The rearrangement uses TRBV6-1 and TRBJ2-7, with TRBD2 matching 7 bases. V trimming: 6 bases; J trimming: 5 bases; junction bases outside the gene matches: 4. The germline CDR1 and CDR2 sequences are MNHNS and SASEGT. The CDR3 has 12 residues. As DNA, the CDR3 is TGTGCCAGCAGCCGGGGGGTTCACGAGCAGTACTTC. Its translation: CASSRGVHEQYF.

A few counts support this clone. This chain uses TRBV4-1 with TRBJ1-1; D might be TRBD1 (6 bases). Trimming pared 3 bases from V and 4 bases from J, leaving 12 bases between. CDR3 length: 14 amino acids. CDR1 MGHRA and CDR2 YSYEKL come from the germline V gene. CDR3 bases: TGCGCCAGCAGCCATCAGGGGCGTATCACTGAAGCTTTCTTT. Protein sequence: CASSHQGRITEAFF.

V is TRBV5-4 and J is TRBJ1-1; no clear D. The V gene lost 0 bases and the J gene lost 1 base, with 10 bases spanning the gap. This CDR3 is 15 amino acids long. Per the germline V gene, CDR1 is SGHNT and CDR2 is YYREEE (reference sequence). The DNA of the CDR3 is TGTGCCAGCAGCTTGGCCGTAAAGCCGAACACTGAAGCTTTCTTT. This translates into CASSLAVKPNTEAFF.

The rearrangement uses TRBV20-1 and TRBJ2-7, with 9 bases that match TRBD2. Trimming removed 1 base from V and 13 bases from J; junction bases left unmatched: 5. CDR1 is DFQATT, CDR2 SNEGSKA, per germline (reference sequence). CDR3 size: 11 residues. CDR3 protein: CSARGAGGLYF. CDR3 bases: TGCAGTGCTAGAGGGGCGGGAGGGCTCTACTTC.

This clone occurred a few times. Distinct nucleotide sequences in the sample also encode this CDR3. V usage is TRBV6-4 and J usage is TRBJ2-1, with 14 bases that match TRBD2. V shed 6 bases and J 7 bases; nucleotides not matched to a gene: 5. The CDR3 is 15 amino acids. Per the germline V gene, CDR1 is MRHNA and CDR2 is SNTAGT. In nucleotides, the CDR3 is TGTGCCAGCAGCCCGGGACTAGCGGGAGATAATGAGCAGTTCTTC. Its translation is CASSPGLAGDNEQFF.

This chain joins TRBV9 and TRBJ2-5; 9 positions agree with TRBD1. V lost 4 bases, J lost 4 bases, and 5 bases stayed unmatched. Germline V gene sequence: CDR1 SGDLS, CDR2 YYNGEE. The CDR3 sequence is 14 residues long. CDR3 DNA: TGTGCCAGCAGCCCGGGACAGGGCAGAGAGACCCAGTACTTC. Protein product: CASSPGQGRETQYF.

The V and J genes are TRBV19 and TRBJ2-2; D is unresolved. The CDR3 totals 14 residues. V lost 3 bases and J lost 4, with 9 bases in between. The germline V gene has CDR1 LNHDA and CDR2 SQIVND (reference sequence). CDR3 sequence reads: CASSIVGSTGELFF. The CDR3 DNA sequence: TGTGCCAGTAGTATCGTCGGGTCCACCGGGGAGCTGTTTTTT. The entire variable domain, with the rest obtained from reference TRBV19 and TRBJ2-2, is as follows: DGGITQSPKYLFRKEGQNVTLSCEQNLNHDAMYWYRQDPGQGLRLIYYSQIVNDFQKGDIAEGYSVSREKKESFPLTVTSAQKNPTAFYLCASSIVGSTGELFFGEGSRLTVL.

This clone was counted between two and nine times. J is TRBJ1-1 and V is TRBV11-2, with D uncertain. Germline V gene sequence: CDR1 SGHAT, CDR2 FQNNGV. The CDR3 is 14 amino acids. Trimming cost V 3 bases and J 6 bases, with 14 bases left between them. DNA for the CDR3: TGTGCCAGCAGCTTTGTAGGGAGAGGCGCTGAAGCTTTCTTT. Its translation is CASSFVGRGAEAFF.